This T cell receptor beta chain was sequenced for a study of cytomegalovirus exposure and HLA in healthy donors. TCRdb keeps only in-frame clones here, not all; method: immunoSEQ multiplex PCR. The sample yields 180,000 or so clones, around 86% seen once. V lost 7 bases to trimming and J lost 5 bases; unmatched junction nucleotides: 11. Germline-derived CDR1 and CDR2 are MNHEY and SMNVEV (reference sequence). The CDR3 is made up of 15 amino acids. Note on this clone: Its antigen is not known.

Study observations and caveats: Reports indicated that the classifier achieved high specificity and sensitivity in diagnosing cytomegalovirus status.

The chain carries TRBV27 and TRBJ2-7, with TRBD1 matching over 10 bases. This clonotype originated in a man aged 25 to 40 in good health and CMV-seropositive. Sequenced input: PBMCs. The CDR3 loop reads CASTHRGTGDHEQYF. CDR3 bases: TGTGCCAGCACCCATCGCGGGACAGGGGACCACGAGCAGTACTTC.